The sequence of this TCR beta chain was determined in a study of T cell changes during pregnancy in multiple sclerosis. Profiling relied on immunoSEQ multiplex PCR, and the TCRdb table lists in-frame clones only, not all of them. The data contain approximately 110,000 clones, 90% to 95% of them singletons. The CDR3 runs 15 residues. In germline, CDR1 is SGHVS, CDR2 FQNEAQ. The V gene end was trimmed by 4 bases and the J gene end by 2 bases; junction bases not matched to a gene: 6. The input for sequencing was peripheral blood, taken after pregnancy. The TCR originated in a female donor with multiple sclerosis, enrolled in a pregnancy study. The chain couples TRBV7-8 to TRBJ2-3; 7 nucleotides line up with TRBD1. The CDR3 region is CASSWDRIATDTQYF. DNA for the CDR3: TGTGCCAGCAGCTGGGACAGAATCGCCACAGATACGCAGTATTTT. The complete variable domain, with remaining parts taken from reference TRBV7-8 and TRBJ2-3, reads GAGVSQSPRYKVAKRGQDVALRCDPISGHVSLFWYQQALGQGPEFLTYFQNEAQLDKSGLPSDRFFAERPEGSVSTLKIQRTQQEDSAVYLCASSWDRIATDTQYFGPGTRLTVL.